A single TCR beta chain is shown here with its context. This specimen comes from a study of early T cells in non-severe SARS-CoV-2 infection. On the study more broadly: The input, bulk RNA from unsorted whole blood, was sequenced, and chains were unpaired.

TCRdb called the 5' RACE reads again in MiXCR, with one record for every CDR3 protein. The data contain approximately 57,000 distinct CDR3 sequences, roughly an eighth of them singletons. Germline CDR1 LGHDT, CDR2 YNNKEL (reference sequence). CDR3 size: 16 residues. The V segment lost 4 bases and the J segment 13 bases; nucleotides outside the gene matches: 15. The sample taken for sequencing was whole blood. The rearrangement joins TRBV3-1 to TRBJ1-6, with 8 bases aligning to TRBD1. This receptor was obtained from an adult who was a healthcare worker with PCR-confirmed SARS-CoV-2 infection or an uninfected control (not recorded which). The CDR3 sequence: CASSPWDRSNGSPLHF. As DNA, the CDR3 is TGTGCCAGCAGCCCCTGGGACAGGTCTAATGGGTCTCCCCTCCACTTT. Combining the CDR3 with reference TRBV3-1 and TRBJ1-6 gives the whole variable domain DTAVSQTPKYLVTQMGNDKSIKCEQNLGHDTMYWYKQDSKKFLKIMFSYNNKELIINETVPNRFSPKSPDKAHLNLHINSLELGDSAVYFCASSPWDRSNGSPLHFGNGTRLTVT.